This TCR beta chain appears in the sequencing data of a study of T cells in Graves' hyperthyroidism and ophthalmopathy. Study-level results: Before onset, ophthalmopathy was predicted by the model a median around 6 months earlier.

Amplification targeted TCR beta CDR3 regions from RNA transcripts. Using the HTBI primer set, a first-round RT-PCR was run on the TCR CDR3. A single record per CDR3 protein comes from TCRdb applying MiXCR to the multiplex PCR reads. The data show a few hundred thousand distinct CDR3 sequences, 15% to 19% seen once. A patient was excluded if there was uncontrolled infection, other autoimmune disease, pregnancy or lactation. Progressors' blood was drawn at hyperthyroidism diagnosis, before ophthalmopathy symptoms. PBMCs were derived from approximately 10 ml fresh peripheral blood. Comments on this clonotype: What it binds is unknown.

CDR3 size: 14 residues. Germline CDR1 and CDR2: SGHTA and FQGNSA. The V end was cut by 2 bases, the J end by 0 bases, with 7 bases between. The origin of this receptor is a young woman with Graves' hyperthyroidism that later progressed to Graves' ophthalmopathy. V gene TRBV7-2 combines with J gene TRBJ1-2, with D hard to call. The source material was blood. The CDR3 loop is CASSLHGTNYGYTF. The CDR3 DNA sequence: TGTGCCAGCAGCTTACACGGGACTAACTATGGCTACACCTTC. Based on the CDR3 plus reference TRBV7-2 and TRBJ1-2, the full variable domain is GAGVSQSPSNKVTEKGKDVELRCDPISGHTALYWYRQSLGQGLEFLIYFQGNSAPDKSGLPSDRFSAERTGGSVSTLTIQRTQQEDSAVYLCASSLHGTNYGYTFGSGTRLTVV.